These 9 T cell receptor beta chains originate from one sample sequenced in a study of identical twins. One entry per CDR3 protein results from TCRdb running MiXCR on the 5' RACE reads. The sample has some 330,000 distinct CDR3 sequences, roughly 9% seen once. Input material: naive T cells sorted from blood. These receptor sequences come from a woman aged 45 to 65 in good health.

This clonotype was found many times. The rearrangement joins TRBV10-3 to TRBJ2-7, with a weak D call TRBD1 (5 bases). The CDR3 spans 12 residues. Deletions cut 6 bases from V and 4 bases from J, with 10 bases between. Germline CDR1 ENHRY, CDR2 SYGVKD. CDR3 bases: TGTGCCATCAGCCCCCAGGGTTACGAGCAGTACTTC. It translates to CAISPQGYEQYF.

This clonotype occurred a few times. V and J are TRBV20-1 and TRBJ1-6; weak D call: TRBD1 (5 bases). Trimming took off 0 bases at V and 8 bases at J, with 14 bases between the two ends. This CDR3 region has 15 residues. From germline, CDR1 is DFQATT and CDR2 SNEGSKA (reference sequence). CDR3 in amino acids: CSAREAGIFDSPLHF. For the CDR3, the DNA is TGCAGTGCTAGAGAGGCAGGGATTTTCGATTCACCCCTCCACTTT.

The chain links TRBV12-3 or TRBV12-4 to TRBJ2-7; weak D call: TRBD2 (6 bases). The germline V and J ends were trimmed by 3 bases and 5 bases, with 8 bases remaining between them. The CDR3 runs to 12 residues. This chain's CDR3 is CASSFGSDEQYV. The CDR3 DNA is TGTGCCAGCAGTTTCGGGAGCGACGAGCAGTACGTC.

The gene calls are TRBV2 and TRBJ2-7, with D possibly matching TRBD1 (6 bases). The CDR3 extends over 13 amino acids. Between the trimmed V and J ends, which lost 2 bases and 6 bases, there was a span of 11 bases. CDR1 and CDR2 from the germline V gene are SNHLY and FYNNEI. The CDR3 here is CASSEWAGAEQYF. DNA for the CDR3: TGTGCCAGCAGTGAATGGGCAGGGGCCGAGCAGTACTTC.

The chain is built from TRBV10-3 and TRBJ2-7; D remains unclear. Germline V lookup: CDR1 ENHRY, CDR2 SYGVKD. Between the trimmed V and J ends, which lost 2 bases and 2 bases, there was a span of 13 bases. There are 15 residues in the CDR3. The chain's CDR3 is CAISEGPGVAYEQYV. Written as DNA, the CDR3 is TGTGCCATCAGTGAGGGTCCCGGCGTTGCCTACGAGCAGTACGTC.

The chain carries TRBV5-1 and TRBJ2-1, with D possibly being TRBD1 (6 bases). Trimming removed 0 bases from V and 8 bases from J, with 18 bases in between. CDR1 SGHRS and CDR2 YFSETQ come from the germline V gene. The CDR3 is 16 amino acids. Here the CDR3 DNA reads TGCGCCAGCAGCTTGGCCTCGGCAGGGGCCCTCTATGAGCAGTTCTTC. Its translation: CASSLASAGALYEQFF.

This clonotype was seen more than once but under ten times. The CDR3 spells CASSLDSLSPEAFF. CDR3 coding DNA: TGCGCCAGCAGCTTGGATTCACTGTCCCCCGAAGCTTTCTTT. This chain connects TRBV5-1 to TRBJ1-1; no firm D call. The CDR3 runs to 14 residues. Germline V gene data show CDR1 as SGHRS and CDR2 as YFSETQ. V was cut by 0 bases and J by 8 bases, with 14 bases left in between.

J is TRBJ2-1 and V is TRBV7-9; D is perhaps TRBD1 or TRBD2 (5 bases each). CDR1 SEHNR and CDR2 FQNEAQ come from the germline V gene (reference sequence). CDR3 length: 17 residues. V lost 0 bases and J lost 2, with 14 bases in between. The CDR3 DNA follows: TGTGCCAGCAGCTTAGCGGGGGACCGTCTCACCTACAATGAGCAGTTCTTC. This sequence encodes CASSLAGDRLTYNEQFF.

The sample holds a few counts of this clonotype. CDR3 amino acids: CASSWLSTDTQYF. DNA of the CDR3: TGTGCCAGCAGCTGGCTAAGCACAGATACGCAGTATTTT. The J gene is TRBJ2-3, the V gene TRBV11-2; D not resolved. The CDR3 has 13 amino acids. V was clipped by 4 bases and J by 0 bases, with 5 bases between them. Germline CDR1 reads SGHAT; CDR2 reads FQNNGV.